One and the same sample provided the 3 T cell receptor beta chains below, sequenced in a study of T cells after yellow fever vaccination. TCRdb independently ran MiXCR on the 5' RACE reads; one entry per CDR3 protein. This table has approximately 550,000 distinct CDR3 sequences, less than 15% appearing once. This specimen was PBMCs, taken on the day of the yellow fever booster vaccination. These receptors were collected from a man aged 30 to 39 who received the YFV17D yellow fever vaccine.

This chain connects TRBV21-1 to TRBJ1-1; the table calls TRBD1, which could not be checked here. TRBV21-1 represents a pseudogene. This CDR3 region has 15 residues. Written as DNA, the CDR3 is TGTGCCAGCAGCAACAGAACAGGGGGCCGAACTGAAGCTTTCTTT. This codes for CASSNRTGGRTEAFF.

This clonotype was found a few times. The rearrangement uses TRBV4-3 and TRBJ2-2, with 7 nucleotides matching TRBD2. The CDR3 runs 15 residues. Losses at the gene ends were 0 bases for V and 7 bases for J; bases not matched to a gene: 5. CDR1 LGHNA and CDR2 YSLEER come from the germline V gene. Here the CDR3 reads CASSQDFAGDGELFF. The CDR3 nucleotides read TGCGCCAGCAGCCAAGATTTCGCGGGAGACGGGGAGCTGTTTTTT.

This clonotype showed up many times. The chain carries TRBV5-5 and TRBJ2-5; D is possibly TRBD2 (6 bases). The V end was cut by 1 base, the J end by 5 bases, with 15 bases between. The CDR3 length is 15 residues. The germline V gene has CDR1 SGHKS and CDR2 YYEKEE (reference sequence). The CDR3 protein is CASSLSTSRRETQYF. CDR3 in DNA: TGTGCCAGCAGCTTGAGTACTAGCAGGCGGGAGACCCAGTACTTC.